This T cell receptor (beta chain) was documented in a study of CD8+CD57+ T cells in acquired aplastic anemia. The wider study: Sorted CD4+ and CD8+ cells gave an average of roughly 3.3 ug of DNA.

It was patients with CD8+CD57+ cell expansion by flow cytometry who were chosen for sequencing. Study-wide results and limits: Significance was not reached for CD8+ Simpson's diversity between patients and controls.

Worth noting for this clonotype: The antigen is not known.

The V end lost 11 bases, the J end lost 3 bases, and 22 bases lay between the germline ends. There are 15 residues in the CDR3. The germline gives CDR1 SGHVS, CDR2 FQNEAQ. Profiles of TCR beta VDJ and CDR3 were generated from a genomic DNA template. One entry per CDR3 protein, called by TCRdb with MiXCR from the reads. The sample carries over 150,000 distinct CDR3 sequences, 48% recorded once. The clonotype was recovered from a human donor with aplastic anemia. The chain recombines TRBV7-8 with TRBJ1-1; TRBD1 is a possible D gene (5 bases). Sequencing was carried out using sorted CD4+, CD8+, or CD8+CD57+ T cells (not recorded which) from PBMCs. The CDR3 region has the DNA TGTGCCTGGACGAAGGGGAGGAGCGGCGACACTGAAGCTTTCTTT. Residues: CAWTKGRSGDTEAFF.